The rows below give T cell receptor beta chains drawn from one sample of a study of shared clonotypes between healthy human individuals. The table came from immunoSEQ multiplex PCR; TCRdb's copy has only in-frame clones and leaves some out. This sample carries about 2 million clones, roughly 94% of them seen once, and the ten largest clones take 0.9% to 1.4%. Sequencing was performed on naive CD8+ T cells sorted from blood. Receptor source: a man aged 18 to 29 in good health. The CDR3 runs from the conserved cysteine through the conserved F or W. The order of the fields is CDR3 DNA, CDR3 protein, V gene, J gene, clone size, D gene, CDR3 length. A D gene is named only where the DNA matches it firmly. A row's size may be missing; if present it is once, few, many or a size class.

DNA: TGTGCCAGCAGTTCTAGCGGGAGCACAGATACGCAGTATTTT
CDR3: CASSSSGSTDTQYF
V: TRBV27
J: TRBJ2-3
size: -
D: TRBD2
length: 14

DNA: TGTGCCAGTAGTATCGGAGTCTTGGCTGAAGCTTTCTTT
CDR3: CASSIGVLAEAFF
V: TRBV19
J: TRBJ1-1
size: -
D: -
length: 13

DNA: TGTGCCATCAGTGACAGCGGGAGCTACAATGAGCAGTTCTTC
CDR3: CAISDSGSYNEQFF
V: TRBV10-3
J: TRBJ2-1
size: -
D: TRBD2
length: 14

DNA: TGTGCCAGCAGCGTAGACGGGGCAGGAGATACGCAGTATTTT
CDR3: CASSVDGAGDTQYF
V: TRBV9
J: TRBJ2-3
size: -
D: -
length: 14

DNA: TGTGCCAGCAGTTTCCACGGGACGGACAATGAGCAGTTCTTC
CDR3: CASSFHGTDNEQFF
V: TRBV27
J: TRBJ2-1
size: -
D: -
length: 14

DNA: TGTGCCAGCAGAAGGGACTCTGGGGAGCAGTTCTTC
CDR3: CASRRDSGEQFF
V: TRBV28
J: TRBJ2-1
size: -
D: -
length: 12

DNA: TGTGCCTGGAGTCCCAGGGGGTACACAGATACGCAGTATTTT
CDR3: CAWSPRGYTDTQYF
V: TRBV30
J: TRBJ2-3
size: once
D: TRBD1
length: 14

DNA: TGTGCCGCAAGCGACAGACCCCAAGAGACCCAGTACTTC
CDR3: CAASDRPQETQYF
V: TRBV10-3
J: TRBJ2-5
size: -
D: -
length: 13

DNA: TGTGCCAGCAGCGTAGGGCGGCAGGGTGACACCGGGGAGCTGTTTTTT
CDR3: CASSVGRQGDTGELFF
V: TRBV9
J: TRBJ2-2
size: -
D: -
length: 16

DNA: TGTGCCAGCAGCTTAAAAGGGACACCGGGCTACGAGCAGTACTTC
CDR3: CASSLKGTPGYEQYF
V: TRBV7-9
J: TRBJ2-7
size: -
D: -
length: 15

DNA: TGTGCCAGCAGATGGGGGACTAGCGGGGGAGATACGCAGTATTTT
CDR3: CASRWGTSGGDTQYF
V: TRBV28
J: TRBJ2-3
size: -
D: TRBD2
length: 15

DNA: TGTGCCAGCAGTCCACATTCCCCCGGCGGAGAGGGGGAAGAGACCCAGTACTTC
CDR3: CASSPHSPGGEGEETQYF
V: TRBV27
J: TRBJ2-5
size: once
D: -
length: 18

DNA: TGTGCCAGCAGTGACAGGATCTTAAATCTCCTGTTTTTT
CDR3: CASSDRILNLLFF
V: TRBV27
J: TRBJ1-4
size: -
D: -
length: 13

DNA: TGTGCCAGCAGCTTAGCGTATGTACAGTCAGGAGAAGCTTTCTTT
CDR3: CASSLAYVQSGEAFF
V: TRBV7-9
J: TRBJ1-1
size: -
D: -
length: 15

DNA: TGTGCCAGCAGCTTTGGGCTAGCGGGGGTTCTTAGTTACAATGAGCAGTTCTTC
CDR3: CASSFGLAGVLSYNEQFF
V: TRBV11-2
J: TRBJ2-1
size: -
D: TRBD2
length: 18

DNA: TGTGCCATCAGTGCCCCCGGACTAGCGGATAACTCCTACGAGCAGTACTTC
CDR3: CAISAPGLADNSYEQYF
V: TRBV10-3
J: TRBJ2-7
size: -
D: TRBD2
length: 17

DNA: TGTGCCAGCAGTTACGAAGGCCCCTCGGATACGCAGTATTTT
CDR3: CASSYEGPSDTQYF
V: TRBV6-5
J: TRBJ2-3
size: -
D: -
length: 14

DNA: TGTGCCAGCAGCTTCGGGACTTACACCGGGGAGCTGTTTTTT
CDR3: CASSFGTYTGELFF
V: TRBV11-2
J: TRBJ2-2
size: -
D: -
length: 14

DNA: TGTGCCTGGAGTGTACATATACTAGCGGAAAATGAGCAGTTCTTC
CDR3: CAWSVHILAENEQFF
V: TRBV30
J: TRBJ2-1
size: -
D: TRBD2
length: 15

DNA: TGCGCCAGCAGCCCGATTCTTTCCACCGGGGAGCTGTTTTTT
CDR3: CASSPILSTGELFF
V: TRBV5-1
J: TRBJ2-2
size: once
D: -
length: 14

DNA: TGTGCCAGCAGCGCACACCCGGGACAGACCTACGAGCAGTACTTC
CDR3: CASSAHPGQTYEQYF
V: TRBV9
J: TRBJ2-7
size: -
D: TRBD1
length: 15

DNA: TGTGCCAGCAGCTTGGGGACAGGGGAGTATGATGGCTACACCTTC
CDR3: CASSLGTGEYDGYTF
V: TRBV5-6
J: TRBJ1-2
size: -
D: TRBD1
length: 15

DNA: TGTGCCAGCACCCTGGGGGAGGGGCAAGGCTACACCTTC
CDR3: CASTLGEGQGYTF
V: TRBV5-6
J: TRBJ1-2
size: -
D: -
length: 13

DNA: TGTGCCAGCAGCTTCGACAGGGGGGACGAGCAGTACTTC
CDR3: CASSFDRGDEQYF
V: TRBV5-4
J: TRBJ2-7
size: -
D: TRBD1
length: 13

DNA: TGTGCCAGCAGTTGGAGTGGGGCCTACGAGCAGTACTTC
CDR3: CASSWSGAYEQYF
V: TRBV6-5
J: TRBJ2-7
size: -
D: -
length: 13

DNA: TGTGCCAGCAGTTACGGGTTGGGAGGGCCCTACAATGAGCAGTTCTTC
CDR3: CASSYGLGGPYNEQFF
V: TRBV6-5
J: TRBJ2-1
size: -
D: TRBD2
length: 16

DNA: TGTGCCACCTTAGGGGGGGCCCTTACCTACAATGAGCAGTTCTTC
CDR3: CATLGGALTYNEQFF
V: TRBV6-5
J: TRBJ2-1
size: -
D: -
length: 15

DNA: TGTGCCAGCAGCGGAGGGACTAGCGGGAGTTGGGATGAGCAGTTCTTC
CDR3: CASSGGTSGSWDEQFF
V: TRBV11-2
J: TRBJ2-1
size: -
D: TRBD2
length: 16

DNA: TGTGCCAGCAGAGTGACAATAGGGGGCAACACCGGGGAGCTGTTTTTT
CDR3: CASRVTIGGNTGELFF
V: TRBV7-2
J: TRBJ2-2
size: -
D: TRBD1
length: 16

DNA: TGTGCCAGCAGAAATACGGGACTAGAAAACATTCAGTACTTC
CDR3: CASRNTGLENIQYF
V: TRBV27
J: TRBJ2-4
size: -
D: TRBD2
length: 14

DNA: TGTGCCTGGGGATGGCTGAACACTGAAGCTTTCTTT
CDR3: CAWGWLNTEAFF
V: TRBV30
J: TRBJ1-1
size: once
D: -
length: 12

DNA: TGCGCCAGCAGCCAAGGACCCCCGTTTGTGGGCGAGCAGTACTTC
CDR3: CASSQGPPFVGEQYF
V: TRBV4-1
J: TRBJ2-7
size: -
D: -
length: 15

DNA: TGCGCCAGCAGCTCGACAGCGTCTAATGAAAAACTGTTTTTT
CDR3: CASSSTASNEKLFF
V: TRBV4-1
J: TRBJ1-4
size: -
D: -
length: 14

DNA: TGTGCCAGCAGTCACGGATGGGGACAGGGGAATAACTATGGCTACACCTTC
CDR3: CASSHGWGQGNNYGYTF
V: TRBV2
J: TRBJ1-2
size: -
D: TRBD1
length: 17

DNA: TGTGCCAGCAGACAACCGGGACTAGCGGCCTACGAGCAGTACTTC
CDR3: CASRQPGLAAYEQYF
V: TRBV28
J: TRBJ2-7
size: -
D: TRBD2
length: 15

DNA: TGTGCCAGCAGCCTGGTGGGAGGGGACACTGAAGCTTTCTTT
CDR3: CASSLVGGDTEAFF
V: TRBV28
J: TRBJ1-1
size: -
D: -
length: 14

DNA: TGTGCCAGCACCTCACAGGGGGCGAACACTGAAGCTTTCTTT
CDR3: CASTSQGANTEAFF
V: TRBV7-9
J: TRBJ1-1
size: once
D: TRBD1
length: 14

DNA: TGTGCCGCCTCTTCGGACAGCTTCAATCAGCCCCAGCATTTT
CDR3: CAASSDSFNQPQHF
V: TRBV6-5
J: TRBJ1-5
size: -
D: -
length: 14

DNA: TGTGCCAGCAGTTCCCCCGGCTACGAGCAGTACTTC
CDR3: CASSSPGYEQYF
V: TRBV6-5
J: TRBJ2-7
size: -
D: -
length: 12

DNA: TGCGCCAGCAGGAAAGGGACAGCCCAACTATTCGGGATTTATAGCAATCAGCCCCAGCATTTT
CDR3: CASRKGTAQLFGIYSNQPQHF
V: TRBV23-1
J: TRBJ1-5
size: -
D: TRBD1
length: 21

DNA: TGTGCCAGCAGTTCCCGGGTAGCGGGAGTTTTCGGTGAGCAGTTCTTC
CDR3: CASSSRVAGVFGEQFF
V: TRBV27
J: TRBJ2-1
size: -
D: TRBD2
length: 16

DNA: TGTGCCAGCACCCCGGCGGCAGGGGGGCATTCCGAGCAGTACTTC
CDR3: CASTPAAGGHSEQYF
V: TRBV7-6
J: TRBJ2-7
size: -
D: -
length: 15

DNA: TGCAGCGCACCTAGCGGGATTGGCTACAATGAGCAGTTCTTC
CDR3: CSAPSGIGYNEQFF
V: TRBV29-1
J: TRBJ2-1
size: -
D: TRBD2
length: 14

DNA: TGTGCCAGCAGCTTAGTCCCCCAGGGGCCACGGGCTGAAGCTTTCTTT
CDR3: CASSLVPQGPRAEAFF
V: TRBV7-9
J: TRBJ1-1
size: -
D: -
length: 16

DNA: TGTGCCAGCAGCTCCCTACAGGGGGCTCGGGGCTACACCTTC
CDR3: CASSSLQGARGYTF
V: TRBV9
J: TRBJ1-2
size: -
D: TRBD1
length: 14

DNA: TGTGCCAGCAGCTTAGGGACAGATGGCTACACCTTC
CDR3: CASSLGTDGYTF
V: TRBV7-2
J: TRBJ1-2
size: -
D: -
length: 12

DNA: TGTGCCAGCAGCTTACTAGCGGAGTTCACAGATACGCAGTATTTT
CDR3: CASSLLAEFTDTQYF
V: TRBV5-6
J: TRBJ2-3
size: -
D: TRBD2
length: 15